This T cell receptor (beta chain) was retrieved from a study of glioma-infiltrating T cells. V was shortened by 6 bases and J by 5 bases, with 17 bases between the two germline ends. Germline V gene data show CDR1 as MNHNS and CDR2 as SASEGT. This CDR3 has 14 residues. Using RNA template, CDR3s of TCR alpha and beta were amplified with iRepertoire arm-PCR. MiXCR, applied by TCRdb to the multiplex PCR reads, yields one record per CDR3 protein. The sample carries some 150,000 distinct CDR3 sequences, about 39% recorded once. This chain joins TRBV6-1 and TRBJ2-7, with D possibly being TRBD1 (6 bases). The sequence was collected from a human donor with low-grade glioma or glioblastoma, undergoing nonglioma brain surgery, or in good health (not recorded which). The sequencing sample was made of glioma tissue, nonneoplastic brain tissue, or PBMCs (not recorded which). DNA for the CDR3: TGTGCCAGCAGAGCCCCCCGGACAGTCCACGAGCAGTACTTC. Amino acids: CASRAPRTVHEQYF.